The 16 T cell receptor beta chains below come from one sample, sequenced in a study of blood T cell repertoires in COVID-19. The assay was immunoSEQ multiplex PCR, and TCRdb's table has in-frame clones only and misses some. The table records 110,000 to 150,000 clones, 85% to 90% of them present only once. Sequencing used peripheral blood. The receptors shown here come from a woman aged 35 to 49 with acute or convalescent COVID-19.

The J gene is TRBJ2-5, the V gene TRBV7-2; possibly TRBD2 for D (5 bases). Germline values: CDR1 SGHTA, CDR2 FQGNSA. CDR3 length equals 15 residues. With 4 bases removed from V and 5 bases from J, the gap between germline ends came to 17 bases. CDR3 sequence (DNA): TGTGCCAGCAGCTATCCCCTTGGCGGCGGGGAGACCCAGTACTTC. Translating gives CASSYPLGGGETQYF.

V is TRBV4-3 and J is TRBJ2-7; D is perhaps TRBD2 (6 bases). CDR1 is LGHNA, CDR2 YSLEER, per germline. The length of the CDR3 is 15 residues. V lost 5 bases to trimming and J lost 4 bases, with 18 bases between them. The CDR3 coding sequence is TGCGCCAGCAGCTCTCGCGCGGGGTTCCGATACGAGCAGTACTTC. Translation gives CASSSRAGFRYEQYF.

This clone has a single count. V is TRBV12-5 and J is TRBJ1-2; the match to TRBD1 covers 8 bases. CDR1 is LGHNT and CDR2 is FRNRAP in the germline V gene. CDR3 size: 14 residues. Germline trimming cut 7 bases from V and 6 bases from J; bases unmatched to any gene: 10. The CDR3 is CASARTGGRDGYTF. CDR3 in DNA: TGTGCTAGTGCCCGCACAGGGGGGCGGGATGGCTACACCTTC.

This chain connects TRBV5-4 to TRBJ1-4; tentatively, D is TRBD1 (6 bases). Germline assignment: CDR1 SGHNT and CDR2 YYREEE (reference sequence). Trimming took 3 bases from V and 6 from J, leaving 12 bases between them. This CDR3 has 14 residues. For the CDR3, the DNA is TGTGCCAGCAGCTACCGGGACACCGATGAAAAACTGTTTTTT. Amino acid sequence: CASSYRDTDEKLFF.

The sample holds many counts of this clone. The V call is TRBV2, the J call TRBJ2-3; TRBD2 matches at 9 bases. The junction had 4 bases not matched to a gene; V was cut back by 5 bases and J by 4 bases. The CDR3 has 14 residues. Germline lookup yields CDR1 SNHLY and CDR2 FYNNEI. CDR3 sequence: CASSNSGSADTQYF. Here the CDR3 DNA reads TGTGCCAGCAGTAATAGCGGGAGTGCAGATACGCAGTATTTT.

The J gene is TRBJ2-2, the V gene TRBV5-5; perhaps TRBD1 as D (6 bases). V was trimmed by 3 bases and J by 4 bases, leaving 10 bases between them. CDR3 length equals 14 residues. Germline V gene data show CDR1 as SGHKS and CDR2 as YYEKEE (reference sequence). The CDR3 DNA reads TGTGCCAGCAGCTGGGGACATACCACCGGGGAGCTGTTTTTT. Its translation is CASSWGHTTGELFF.

This sequence joins TRBV11-2 and TRBJ1-2, with D perhaps matching TRBD1 (5 bases). Germline V lookup: CDR1 SGHAT, CDR2 FQNNGV. V was cut by 3 bases and J by 7 bases, with 18 bases left in between. CDR3 length: 15 amino acids. The CDR3 DNA reads TGTGCCAGCAGCTTCAGCAGGGACTTAGGGATTGGCTACACCTTC. Translated: CASSFSRDLGIGYTF.

The gene calls are TRBV7-3 and TRBJ2-1; D is possibly TRBD2 (6 bases). The germline CDR1 and CDR2 sequences are SGHTA and FQGTGA. The CDR3 contains 14 residues. V lost 3 bases, J lost 6 bases, and 12 bases lay in between. CDR3 amino acids: CASSFLGGRNEQFF. The CDR3 DNA reads as TGTGCCAGCAGCTTTCTTGGAGGGCGCAATGAGCAGTTCTTC. The entire variable domain, with the rest obtained from reference TRBV7-3 and TRBJ2-1, is as follows: GAGVSQTPSNKVTEKGKYVELRCDPISGHTALYWYRQSLGQGPEFLIYFQGTGAADDSGLPNDRFFAVRPEGSVSTLKIQRTERGDSAVYLCASSFLGGRNEQFFGPGTRLTVL.

The V gene is TRBV27, the J gene TRBJ2-1, with TRBD2 matching over 9 bases. The CDR3 loop spans 17 amino acids. The J segment lost 4 bases and the V segment lost 8 bases, leaving 15 bases of the junction unmatched. Per germline, CDR1 MNHEY and CDR2 SMNVEV (reference sequence). The CDR3 loop reads CASRHSGSASWYNEQFF. The DNA for the CDR3 is TGTGCCAGCCGACATAGCGGGAGCGCCAGTTGGTACAATGAGCAGTTCTTC.

This clone was seen just once. The chain couples TRBV6-2 or TRBV6-3 to TRBJ1-2; 10 bases match TRBD1. CDR1 and CDR2 from the germline V gene are MNHEY and SVGEGT. The CDR3 has 16 residues. Trimming removed 6 bases from V and 2 bases from J; junction bases left unmatched: 9. The CDR3 is CASSHKLDRGNYGYTF. The CDR3 nucleotides read TGTGCCAGCAGCCACAAGTTGGACAGGGGGAACTATGGCTACACCTTC.

The chain recombines TRBV18 with TRBJ2-1; D is possibly TRBD1 (5 bases). V was clipped by 3 bases and J by 3 bases, with 9 bases between them. From germline, CDR1 is KGHSH and CDR2 LQKENI. The CDR3 totals 14 residues. The CDR3 coding sequence is TGTGCCAGCTCACCGGGGCAGGACTACAATGAGCAGTTCTTC. This codes for CASSPGQDYNEQFF.

This chain uses TRBV28 with TRBJ1-2; D gene uncertain. The CDR3 loop spans 14 amino acids. CDR1 and CDR2 from the germline V gene are MDHEN and SYDVKM. Trimming stripped 2 bases from V and 8 bases from J, with 15 bases between. CDR3 DNA: TGTGCCAGCAGTTTACCCGTCCAGGAGGGAGGCTACACCTTC. It codes for CASSLPVQEGGYTF.

The CDR3 DNA is TGTGCCAGCAGCCCGGGACTAGCGGGAGTATCCGAGCAGTACTTC. Protein: CASSPGLAGVSEQYF. The gene calls are TRBV5-4 and TRBJ2-7, with TRBD2 matching over 14 bases. Germline trimming cut 4 bases from V and 6 bases from J; bases unmatched to any gene: 6. Germline values: CDR1 SGHNT, CDR2 YYREEE (reference sequence). The CDR3 spans 15 residues.

Concerning this clone: One end of the junction does not line up with germline, which may come from a read error. The chain joins TRBV7-2 to TRBJ2-7, with 11 bases lining up with TRBD2. The CDR3 has 14 residues. Per germline, CDR1 SGHTA and CDR2 FQGNSA. The CDR3 DNA is TGTGCCAGCAGCCTAGCGGGAGGATCCCACGAGCAGTACTTC. This sequence encodes CASSLAGGSHEQYF.

This clone was recorded only once. This rearrangement joins TRBV3-1 (or the pseudogene TRBV3-2) to TRBJ1-6; TRBD1 matches 8 bases. CDR1 and CDR2 from the germline V gene are LGHDT and YNNKEL (reference sequence). The CDR3 sequence is 14 residues long. V gave up 1 base and J gave up 8 bases; unmatched junction bases: 1. The CDR3 bases are TGTGCCAGCAGCCAAGGGACAGGGTATTCACCCCTCCACTTT. Its protein is CASSQGTGYSPLHF.

The chain is built from TRBV3-1 (or the pseudogene TRBV3-2) and TRBJ1-3; 8 nucleotides match TRBD1. Germline V CDR1 and CDR2: LGHDT, YNNKEL (reference sequence). The CDR3 consists of 14 residues. V lost 1 base, J lost 8 bases, and 4 bases stayed unmatched. CDR3: CASSQGTGYYTIYF. The DNA of the CDR3 is TGTGCCAGCAGCCAAGGGACAGGGTATTACACCATATATTTT.